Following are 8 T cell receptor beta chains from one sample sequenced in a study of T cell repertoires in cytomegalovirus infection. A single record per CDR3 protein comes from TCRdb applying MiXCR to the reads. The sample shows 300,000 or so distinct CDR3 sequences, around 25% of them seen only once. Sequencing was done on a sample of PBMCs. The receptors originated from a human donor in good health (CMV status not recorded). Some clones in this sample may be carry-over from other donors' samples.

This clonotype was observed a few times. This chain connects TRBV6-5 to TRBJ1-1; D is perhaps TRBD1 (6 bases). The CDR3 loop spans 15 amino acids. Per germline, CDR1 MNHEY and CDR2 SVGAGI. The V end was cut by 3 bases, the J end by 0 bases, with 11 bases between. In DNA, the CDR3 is TGTGCCAGCAGTTATATGGGGACAATGAACACTGAAGCTTTCTTT. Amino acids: CASSYMGTMNTEAFF.

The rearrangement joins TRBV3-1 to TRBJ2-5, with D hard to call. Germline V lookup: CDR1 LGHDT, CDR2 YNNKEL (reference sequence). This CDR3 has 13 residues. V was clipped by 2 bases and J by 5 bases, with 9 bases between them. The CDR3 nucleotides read TGTGCCAGCAGCCAAAGCAGAGAGGAGACCCAGTACTTC. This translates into CASSQSREETQYF.

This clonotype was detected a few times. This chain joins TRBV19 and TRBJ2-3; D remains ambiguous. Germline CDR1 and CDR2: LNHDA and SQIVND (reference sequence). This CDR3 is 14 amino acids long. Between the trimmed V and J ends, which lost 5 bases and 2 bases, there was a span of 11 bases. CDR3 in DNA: TGTGCCAGTAGTGCAAGGCCCTCCACAGATACGCAGTATTTT. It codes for CASSARPSTDTQYF.

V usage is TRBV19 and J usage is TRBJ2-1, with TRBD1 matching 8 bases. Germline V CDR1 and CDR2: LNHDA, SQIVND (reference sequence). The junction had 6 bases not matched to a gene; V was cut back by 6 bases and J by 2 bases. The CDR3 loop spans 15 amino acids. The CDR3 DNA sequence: TGTGCCAGTAGCGGAAGACAGGGGCCCTACAATGAGCAGTTCTTC. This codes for CASSGRQGPYNEQFF.

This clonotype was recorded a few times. The CDR3, as DNA: TGCGCCAGCAGCCAAGATGACCGCTTCACCGGGGAGCTGTTTTTT. It specifies CASSQDDRFTGELFF. J is TRBJ2-2 and V is TRBV4-1; D gene uncertain. Trimming shortened V by 0 bases and J by 4 bases, and 9 bases separated the two germline ends. Germline V CDR1 and CDR2: MGHRA, YSYEKL. The CDR3 runs to 15 residues.

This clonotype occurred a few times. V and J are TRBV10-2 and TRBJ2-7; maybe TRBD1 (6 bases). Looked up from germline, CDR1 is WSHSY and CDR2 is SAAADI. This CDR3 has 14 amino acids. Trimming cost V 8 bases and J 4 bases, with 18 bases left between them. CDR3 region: CASRERGLGYEQYF. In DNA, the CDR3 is TGCGCCAGCCGCGAGAGGGGGTTAGGATACGAGCAGTACTTC.

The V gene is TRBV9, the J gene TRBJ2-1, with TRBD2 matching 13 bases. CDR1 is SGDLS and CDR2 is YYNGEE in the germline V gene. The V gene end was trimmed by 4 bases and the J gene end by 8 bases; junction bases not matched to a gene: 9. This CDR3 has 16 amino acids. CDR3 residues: CASSPRTSGSYYEQFF. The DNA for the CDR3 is TGTGCCAGCAGCCCCAGGACTAGCGGGAGCTATTATGAGCAGTTCTTC. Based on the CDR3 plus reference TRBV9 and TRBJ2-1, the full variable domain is DSGVTQTPKHLITATGQRVTLRCSPRSGDLSVYWYQQSLDQGLQFLIQYYNGEERAKGNILERFSAQQFPDLHSELNLSSLELGDSALYFCASSPRTSGSYYEQFFGPGTRLTVL.

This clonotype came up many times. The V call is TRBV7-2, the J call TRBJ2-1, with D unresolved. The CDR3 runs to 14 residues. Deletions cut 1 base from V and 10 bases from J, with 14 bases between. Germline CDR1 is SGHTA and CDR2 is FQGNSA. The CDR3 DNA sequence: TGTGCCAGCAGCTTAGGGACCCCTGGGCCCGAGCAGTTCTTC. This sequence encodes CASSLGTPGPEQFF.